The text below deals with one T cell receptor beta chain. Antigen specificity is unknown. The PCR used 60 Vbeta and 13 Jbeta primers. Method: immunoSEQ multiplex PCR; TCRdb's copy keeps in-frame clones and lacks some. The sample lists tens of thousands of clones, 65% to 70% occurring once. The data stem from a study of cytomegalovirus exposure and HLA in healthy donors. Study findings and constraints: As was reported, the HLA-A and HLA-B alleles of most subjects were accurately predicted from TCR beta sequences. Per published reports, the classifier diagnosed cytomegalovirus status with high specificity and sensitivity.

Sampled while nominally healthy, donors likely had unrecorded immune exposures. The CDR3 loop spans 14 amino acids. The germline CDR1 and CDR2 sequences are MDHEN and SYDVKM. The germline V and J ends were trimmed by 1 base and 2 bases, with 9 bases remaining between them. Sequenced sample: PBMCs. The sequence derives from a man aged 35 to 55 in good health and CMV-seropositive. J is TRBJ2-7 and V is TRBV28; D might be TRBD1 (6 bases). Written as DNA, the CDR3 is TGTGCCAGCAGTTTATCAGGGGAAGCCTACGAGCAGTACTTC. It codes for CASSLSGEAYEQYF.